The 7 T cell receptor beta chains below were found in one sample sequenced in a study of vaccination effects on CD4 cells after COVID-19. Sequencing followed a ViraFEST assay step that expanded antigen-specific CD4+ T cells with viral peptide pools. Upon completion of 10 to 11 days in culture, CD4+ T cells were isolated. Nucleocapsid antibody tests were negative, and the vaccine recipients had no prior SARS-CoV-2 infection. Clones were sequenced by immunoSEQ multiplex PCR, and TCRdb holds only the in-frame ones, with some missing. The table records tens of thousands of clones, 65% to 80% of them present only once. Antigens of these TCRs are unknown. The sample was CD4+ T cells from PBMCs cultured with HCoV-NL63 spike peptides, taken before COVID-19 vaccination. The receptors were sampled from a human donor who received a COVID-19 vaccine.

V usage is TRBV7-3 and J usage is TRBJ2-1; 8 nucleotides align to TRBD2. In germline, CDR1 is SGHTA, CDR2 FQGTGA. The CDR3 runs 16 residues. Germline trimming cut 0 bases from V and 7 bases from J; bases unmatched to any gene: 8. The CDR3 DNA follows: TGTGCCAGCAGCTTAACGGGTTCGGGGGGGGCGAATGAGCAGTTCTTC. It is translated as CASSLTGSGGANEQFF. The full variable domain, completed using reference TRBV7-3 and TRBJ2-1, is GAGVSQTPSNKVTEKGKYVELRCDPISGHTALYWYRQSLGQGPEFLIYFQGTGAADDSGLPNDRFFAVRPEGSVSTLKIQRTERGDSAVYLCASSLTGSGGANEQFFGPGTRLTVL.

CDR3 DNA sequence: TGTGCCAGCAGTGAGCTACTTTCTAGCAATCAGCCCCAGCATTTT. Residues: CASSELLSSNQPQHF. The J gene is TRBJ1-5, the V gene TRBV6-1; no clear D gene. V was clipped by 3 bases and J by 0 bases, with 9 bases between them. The CDR3 sequence is 15 residues long. Germline values: CDR1 MNHNS, CDR2 SASEGT.

The chain is built from TRBV7-2 and TRBJ2-3, with 9 bases matching TRBD2. Germline CDR1 reads SGHTA; CDR2 reads FQGNSA. V gave up 0 bases and J gave up 5 bases; unmatched junction bases: 6. The CDR3 is 16 residues long. The CDR3 reads CASSLASGGLGDTQYF. The CDR3 bases are TGTGCCAGCAGCTTAGCAAGCGGGGGGTTGGGAGATACGCAGTATTTT.

V is TRBV18 and J is TRBJ1-2; no clear D gene. The germline CDR1 and CDR2 sequences are KGHSH and LQKENI. The CDR3 has 14 residues. V was cut by 6 bases and J by 4 bases, with 15 bases left in between. CDR3 sequence: CASSNQWGGYGYTF. The CDR3 region has the DNA TGTGCCAGCTCGAACCAGTGGGGAGGCTATGGCTACACCTTC. Full variable domain (remainder filled in from reference TRBV18 and TRBJ1-2): NAGVMQNPRHLVRRRGQEARLRCSPMKGHSHVYWYRQLPEEGLKFMVYLQKENIIDESGMPKERFSAEFPKEGPSILRIQQVVRGDSAAYFCASSNQWGGYGYTFGSGTRLTVV.

The chain recombines TRBV18 with TRBJ2-7, with 9 bases fitting TRBD2. The germline CDR1 and CDR2 sequences are KGHSH and LQKENI. The V segment lost 3 bases and the J segment 3 bases; nucleotides outside the gene matches: 3. The CDR3 is 14 residues long. CDR3 bases: TGTGCCAGCTCACCTCTAGCGGGGAGCTACGAGCAGTACGTC. Protein: CASSPLAGSYEQYV.

This clone was detected only a few times. This chain links TRBV18 with TRBJ2-5; D is ambiguous. The CDR3 has 15 residues. With 0 bases removed from V and 3 bases from J, the gap between germline ends came to 11 bases. Germline-derived CDR1 and CDR2 are KGHSH and LQKENI. The CDR3 is CASSPPSGLKETQYF. The CDR3 region has the DNA TGTGCCAGCTCACCACCCAGTGGGTTGAAAGAGACCCAGTACTTC.

This chain links TRBV5-6 with TRBJ1-1; D might be TRBD1 (6 bases). Germline V gene lookup returns CDR1 SGHDT and CDR2 YYEEEE. There are 13 residues in the CDR3. V gave up 9 bases and J gave up 1 base, with 13 bases separating them. CDR3 nucleotides: TGTGCCACCCAGGGGACGGGGAACACTGAAGCTTTCTTT. This encodes CATQGTGNTEAFF.